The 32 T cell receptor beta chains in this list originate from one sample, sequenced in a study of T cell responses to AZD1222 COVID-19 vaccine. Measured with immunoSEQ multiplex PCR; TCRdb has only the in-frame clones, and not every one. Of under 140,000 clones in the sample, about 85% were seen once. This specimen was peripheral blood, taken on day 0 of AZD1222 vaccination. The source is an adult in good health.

The CDR3 spells CASSKKAGDPGEQYF. The CDR3 DNA is TGTGCCAGCAGCAAAAAAGCGGGAGACCCGGGGGAGCAGTACTTC. The V and J genes are TRBV21-1 and TRBJ2-7; the table's D call TRBD2 went unverified against the DNA. TRBV21-1 is designated a pseudogene. The CDR3 runs to 15 residues.

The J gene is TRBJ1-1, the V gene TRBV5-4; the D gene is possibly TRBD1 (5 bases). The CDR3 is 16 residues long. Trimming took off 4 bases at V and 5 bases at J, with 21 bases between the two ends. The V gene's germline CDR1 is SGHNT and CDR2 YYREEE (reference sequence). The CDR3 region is CASSPYGGLVWTEAFF. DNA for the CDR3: TGTGCCAGCAGCCCTTATGGGGGTTTGGTTTGGACTGAAGCTTTCTTT.

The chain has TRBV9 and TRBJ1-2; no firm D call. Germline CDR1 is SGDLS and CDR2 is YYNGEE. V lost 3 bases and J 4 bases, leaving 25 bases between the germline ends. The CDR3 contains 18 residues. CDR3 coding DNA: TGTGCCAGCAGCGCCTTTTTTTCGTATGCATCAGGAGGCTATGGCTACACCTTC. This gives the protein CASSAFFSYASGGYGYTF. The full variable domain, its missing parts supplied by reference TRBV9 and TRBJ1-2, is DSGVTQTPKHLITATGQRVTLRCSPRSGDLSVYWYQQSLDQGLQFLIQYYNGEERAKGNILERFSAQQFPDLHSELNLSSLELGDSALYFCASSAFFSYASGGYGYTFGSGTRLTVV.

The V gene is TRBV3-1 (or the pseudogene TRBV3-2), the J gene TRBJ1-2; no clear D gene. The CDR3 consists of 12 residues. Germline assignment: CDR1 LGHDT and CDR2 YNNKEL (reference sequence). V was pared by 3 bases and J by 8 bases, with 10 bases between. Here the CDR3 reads CASSHLRDGYTF. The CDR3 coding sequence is TGTGCCAGCAGCCACCTGAGAGACGGCTACACCTTC.

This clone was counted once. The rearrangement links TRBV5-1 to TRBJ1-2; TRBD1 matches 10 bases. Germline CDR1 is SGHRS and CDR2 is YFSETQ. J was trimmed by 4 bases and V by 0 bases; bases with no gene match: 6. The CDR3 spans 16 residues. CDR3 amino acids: CASSLGGQGLGYGYTF. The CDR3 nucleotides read TGCGCCAGCAGCTTGGGGGGACAGGGGCTGGGCTATGGCTACACCTTC.

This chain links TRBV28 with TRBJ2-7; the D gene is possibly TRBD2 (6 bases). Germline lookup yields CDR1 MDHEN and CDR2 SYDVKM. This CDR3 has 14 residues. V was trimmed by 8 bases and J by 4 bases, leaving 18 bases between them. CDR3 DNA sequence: TGTGCCAGCCGATTGGGGGGAGGCGCATACGAGCAGTACTTC. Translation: CASRLGGGAYEQYF.

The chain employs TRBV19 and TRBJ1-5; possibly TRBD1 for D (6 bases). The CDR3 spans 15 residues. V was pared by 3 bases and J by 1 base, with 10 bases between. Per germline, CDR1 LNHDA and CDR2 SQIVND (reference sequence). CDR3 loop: CASSIAGASNQPQHF. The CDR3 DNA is TGTGCCAGTAGTATCGCAGGGGCCAGCAATCAGCCCCAGCATTTT.

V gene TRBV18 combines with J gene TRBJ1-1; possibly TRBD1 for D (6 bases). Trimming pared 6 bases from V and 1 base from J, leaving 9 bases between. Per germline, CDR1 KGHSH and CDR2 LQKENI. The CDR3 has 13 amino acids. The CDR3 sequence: CASSSGENTEAFF. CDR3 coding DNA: TGTGCCAGCTCGTCAGGGGAGAACACTGAAGCTTTCTTT. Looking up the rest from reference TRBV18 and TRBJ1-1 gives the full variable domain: NAGVMQNPRHLVRRRGQEARLRCSPMKGHSHVYWYRQLPEEGLKFMVYLQKENIIDESGMPKERFSAEFPKEGPSILRIQQVVRGDSAAYFCASSSGENTEAFFGQGTRLTVV.

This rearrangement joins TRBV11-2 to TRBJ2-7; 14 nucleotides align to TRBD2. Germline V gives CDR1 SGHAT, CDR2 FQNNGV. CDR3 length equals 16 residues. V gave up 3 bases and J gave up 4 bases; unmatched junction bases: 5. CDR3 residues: CASSLVRLAGGYEQYF. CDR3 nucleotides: TGTGCCAGCAGCTTGGTTAGACTAGCGGGGGGGTACGAGCAGTACTTC.

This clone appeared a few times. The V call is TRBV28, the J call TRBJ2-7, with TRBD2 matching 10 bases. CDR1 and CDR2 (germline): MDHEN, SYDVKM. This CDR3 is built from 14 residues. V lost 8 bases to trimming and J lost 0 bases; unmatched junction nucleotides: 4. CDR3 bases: TGTGCCAGCTTAGCGGGAGGTCACTCCTACGAGCAGTACTTC. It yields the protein CASLAGGHSYEQYF. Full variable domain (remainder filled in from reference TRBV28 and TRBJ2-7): DVKVTQSSRYLVKRTGEKVFLECVQDMDHENMFWYRQDPGLGLRLIYFSYDVKMKEKGDIPEGYSVSREKKERFSLILESASTNQTSMYLCASLAGGHSYEQYFGPGTRLTVT.

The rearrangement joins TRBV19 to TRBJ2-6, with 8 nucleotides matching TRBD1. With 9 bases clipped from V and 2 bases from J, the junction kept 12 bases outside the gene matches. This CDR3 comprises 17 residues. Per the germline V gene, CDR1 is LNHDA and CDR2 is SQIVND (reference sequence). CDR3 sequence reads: CASKRAGGAAGANVLTF. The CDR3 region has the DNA TGTGCCAGCAAACGGGCAGGGGGCGCCGCTGGGGCCAACGTCCTGACTTTC.

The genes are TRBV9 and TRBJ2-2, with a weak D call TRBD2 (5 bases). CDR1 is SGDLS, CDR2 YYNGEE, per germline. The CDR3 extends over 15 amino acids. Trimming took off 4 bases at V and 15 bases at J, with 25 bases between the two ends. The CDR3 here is CASSTAESGPTGLFF. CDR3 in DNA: TGTGCCAGCAGCACCGCCGAGAGCGGACCGACGGGGTTGTTTTTT.

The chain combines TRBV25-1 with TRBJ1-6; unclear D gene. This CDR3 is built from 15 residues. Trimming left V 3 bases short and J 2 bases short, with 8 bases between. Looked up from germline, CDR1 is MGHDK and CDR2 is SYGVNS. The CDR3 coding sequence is TGTGCCAGCAGTGAGCAGGACCCCTATAATTCACCCCTCCACTTT. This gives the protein CASSEQDPYNSPLHF.

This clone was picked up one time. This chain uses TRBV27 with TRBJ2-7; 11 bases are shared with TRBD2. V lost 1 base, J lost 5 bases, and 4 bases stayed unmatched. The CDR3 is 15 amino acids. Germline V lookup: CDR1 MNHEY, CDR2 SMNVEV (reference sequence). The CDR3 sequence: CASSLFSGRDNEQYF. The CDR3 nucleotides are TGTGCCAGCAGTTTATTTAGCGGGAGGGACAACGAGCAGTACTTC.

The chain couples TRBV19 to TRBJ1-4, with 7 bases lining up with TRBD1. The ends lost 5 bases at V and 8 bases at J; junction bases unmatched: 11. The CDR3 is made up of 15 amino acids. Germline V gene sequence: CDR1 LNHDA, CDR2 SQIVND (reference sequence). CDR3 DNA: TGTGCCAGTAGTCCGAGACAGGGCCCCCGAGAAAAACTGTTTTTT. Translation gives CASSPRQGPREKLFF. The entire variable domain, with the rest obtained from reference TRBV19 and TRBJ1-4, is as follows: DGGITQSPKYLFRKEGQNVTLSCEQNLNHDAMYWYRQDPGQGLRLIYYSQIVNDFQKGDIAEGYSVSREKKESFPLTVTSAQKNPTAFYLCASSPRQGPREKLFFGSGTQLSVL.

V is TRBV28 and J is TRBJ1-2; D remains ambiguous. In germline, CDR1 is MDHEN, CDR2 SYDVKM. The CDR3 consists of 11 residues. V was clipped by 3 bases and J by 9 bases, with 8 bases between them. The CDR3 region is CASSFRESYTF. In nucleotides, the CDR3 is TGTGCCAGCAGTTTCCGGGAAAGCTACACCTTC.

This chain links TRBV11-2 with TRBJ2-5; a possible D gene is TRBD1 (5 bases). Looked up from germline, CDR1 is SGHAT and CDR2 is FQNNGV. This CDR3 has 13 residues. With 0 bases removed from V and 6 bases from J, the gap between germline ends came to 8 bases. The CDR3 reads CASSLEDKQTQYF. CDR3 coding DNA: TGTGCCAGCAGCTTAGAGGACAAGCAGACCCAGTACTTC.

The CDR3 loop is CSASAGGSNQPQHF. CDR3 DNA sequence: TGCAGTGCTAGTGCAGGGGGTAGCAATCAGCCCCAGCATTTT. The chain uses TRBV20-1 and TRBJ1-5; TRBD1 matches at 7 bases. J gave up 0 bases and V 3 bases, and 2 bases lay outside the gene matches. There are 14 residues in the CDR3. CDR1 and CDR2 (germline): DFQATT, SNEGSKA (reference sequence).

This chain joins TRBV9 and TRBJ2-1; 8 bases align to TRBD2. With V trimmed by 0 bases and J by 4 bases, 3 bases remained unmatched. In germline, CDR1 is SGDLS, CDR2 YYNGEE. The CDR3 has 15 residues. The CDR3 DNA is TGTGCCAGCAGCGTAGCTAGCGGGTTATACAATGAGCAGTTCTTC. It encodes CASSVASGLYNEQFF. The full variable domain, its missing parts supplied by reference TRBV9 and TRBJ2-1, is DSGVTQTPKHLITATGQRVTLRCSPRSGDLSVYWYQQSLDQGLQFLIQYYNGEERAKGNILERFSAQQFPDLHSELNLSSLELGDSALYFCASSVASGLYNEQFFGPGTRLTVL.

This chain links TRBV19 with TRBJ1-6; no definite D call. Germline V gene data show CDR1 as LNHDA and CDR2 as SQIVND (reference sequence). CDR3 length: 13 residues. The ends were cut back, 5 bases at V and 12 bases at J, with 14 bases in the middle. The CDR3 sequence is CASSGSWEEPLHF. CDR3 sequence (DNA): TGTGCCAGTAGTGGCTCATGGGAAGAACCCCTCCACTTT.

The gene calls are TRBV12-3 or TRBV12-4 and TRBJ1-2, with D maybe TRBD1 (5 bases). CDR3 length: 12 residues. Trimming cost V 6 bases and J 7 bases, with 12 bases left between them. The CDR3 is CASRGRASGYTF. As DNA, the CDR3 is TGTGCCAGCAGGGGGCGCGCGTCTGGCTACACCTTC.

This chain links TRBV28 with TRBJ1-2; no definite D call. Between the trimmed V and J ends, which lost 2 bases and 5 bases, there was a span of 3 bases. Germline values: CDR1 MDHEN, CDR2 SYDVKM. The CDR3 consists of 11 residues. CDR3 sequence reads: CASSLEYGYTF. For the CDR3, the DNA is TGTGCCAGCAGTTTAGAATATGGCTACACCTTC.

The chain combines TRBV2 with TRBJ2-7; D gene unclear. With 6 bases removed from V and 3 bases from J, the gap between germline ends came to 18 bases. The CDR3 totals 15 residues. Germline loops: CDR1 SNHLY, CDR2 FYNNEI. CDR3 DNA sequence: TGTGCCAGCAGAGAAAGCCACGCGTTGCGCTACGAGCAGTACTTC. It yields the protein CASRESHALRYEQYF.

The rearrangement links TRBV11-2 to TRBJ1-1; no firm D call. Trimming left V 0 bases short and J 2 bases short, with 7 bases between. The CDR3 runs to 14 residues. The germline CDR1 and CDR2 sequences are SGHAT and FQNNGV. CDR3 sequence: CASSLESRNTEAFF. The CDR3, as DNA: TGTGCCAGCAGCTTAGAAAGCAGAAACACTGAAGCTTTCTTT.

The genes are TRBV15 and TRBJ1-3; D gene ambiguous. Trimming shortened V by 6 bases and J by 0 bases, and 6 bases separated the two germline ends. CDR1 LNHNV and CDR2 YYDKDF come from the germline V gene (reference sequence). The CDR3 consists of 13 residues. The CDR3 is CATRAFSGNTIYF. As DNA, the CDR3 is TGTGCCACCAGGGCCTTCTCTGGAAACACCATATATTTT.

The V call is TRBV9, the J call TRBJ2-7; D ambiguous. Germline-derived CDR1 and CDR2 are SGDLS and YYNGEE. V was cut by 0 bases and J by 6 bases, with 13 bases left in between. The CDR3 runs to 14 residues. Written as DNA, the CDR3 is TGTGCCAGCAGCGTAGGTACTCGCCCGGGCGAGCAGTACTTC. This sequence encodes CASSVGTRPGEQYF.

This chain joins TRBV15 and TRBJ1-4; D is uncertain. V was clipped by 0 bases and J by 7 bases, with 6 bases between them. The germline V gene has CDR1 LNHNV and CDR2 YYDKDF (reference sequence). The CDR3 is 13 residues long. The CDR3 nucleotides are TGTGCCACCAGCAGAGATCAAGGTGAAAAACTGTTTTTT. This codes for CATSRDQGEKLFF.

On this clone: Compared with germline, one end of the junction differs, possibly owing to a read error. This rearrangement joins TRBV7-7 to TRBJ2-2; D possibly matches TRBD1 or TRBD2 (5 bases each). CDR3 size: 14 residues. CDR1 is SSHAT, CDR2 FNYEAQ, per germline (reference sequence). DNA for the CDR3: TGTGCTAGCAGCTTAGCGCAGGGCACCGGGGAGCTGTTTTTT. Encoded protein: CASSLAQGTGELFF.

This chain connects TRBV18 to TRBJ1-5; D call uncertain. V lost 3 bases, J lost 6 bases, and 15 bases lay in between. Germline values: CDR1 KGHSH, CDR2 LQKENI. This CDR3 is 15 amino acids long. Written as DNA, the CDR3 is TGTGCCAGCTCACCGGGTAGAACAGAGGGTCAGCCCCAGCATTTT. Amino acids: CASSPGRTEGQPQHF.

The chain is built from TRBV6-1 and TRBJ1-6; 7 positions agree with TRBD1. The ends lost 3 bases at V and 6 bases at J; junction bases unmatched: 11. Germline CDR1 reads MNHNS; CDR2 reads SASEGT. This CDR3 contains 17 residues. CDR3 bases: TGTGCCAGCAGTGAGAGGGGGGGACAGCGGGTTAATTCACCCCTCCACTTT. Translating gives CASSERGGQRVNSPLHF.

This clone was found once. The CDR3 sequence is CASSRGTSGALFF. In DNA, the CDR3 is TGTGCCAGCAGTCGTGGGACTAGCGGGGCCCTTTTCTTC. J is TRBJ2-1 and V is TRBV6-2 or TRBV6-3; TRBD2 agrees at 13 bases. V shed 5 bases and J 16 bases; nucleotides not matched to a gene: 8. The CDR3 extends over 13 amino acids. Germline CDR1 and CDR2: MNHEY and SVGEGT.

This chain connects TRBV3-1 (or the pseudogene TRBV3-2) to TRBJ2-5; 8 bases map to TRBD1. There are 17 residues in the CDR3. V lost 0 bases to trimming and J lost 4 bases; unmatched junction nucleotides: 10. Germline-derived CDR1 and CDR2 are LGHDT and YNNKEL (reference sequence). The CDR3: CASSQDGGVGTGETQYF. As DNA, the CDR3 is TGTGCCAGCAGCCAAGATGGGGGAGTGGGGACAGGAGAGACCCAGTACTTC.